This T cell receptor (beta chain) was retrieved from a study of synovial regulatory T cells in juvenile arthritis. CDR1 is MNHEY, CDR2 SVGAGI, per germline. There are 15 residues in the CDR3. Only the protein is on record. Points on this clone: Its target is not known.

Median disease duration was about 7 years, range 0.2-19.1. Clones were read by immunoSEQ multiplex PCR, and TCRdb kept only the in-frame ones, dropping some. This sample contains more than 7,500 clones. The study's findings and limits: iaTreg TCR repertoires were largely private across patients and partially overlapped synovial Teff and blood CPL. Blood Treg cells that were inflammation-associated showed lower TCR diversity than other blood Treg cells. iaTreg cells shared more CDR3 sequences with synovial Tregs than other blood Tregs did.

The sequence was obtained from a donor aged 2-30 years with juvenile idiopathic arthritis. This chain joins TRBV6-5 and TRBJ1-2; lacking DNA, the TRBD1 call made by TCRdb goes unchecked. Sequencing was performed on Treg cells from blood. Stated subset: remaining (HLA-DR-negative) circulating blood Treg cells. CDR3 residues: CASSYRDRGTYGYTF.